The 27 T cell receptor beta chains presented below share a single source sample, sequenced in a study of blood T cell repertoires in COVID-19. Using immunoSEQ multiplex PCR, the repertoire was profiled, and TCRdb retains in-frame clones only, with some absent. The sample has about 76,000 clones, roughly 83% seen once. Material for sequencing was peripheral blood. The receptors originated from an older man with acute or convalescent COVID-19.

The gene calls are TRBV4-1 and TRBJ2-5; D may be TRBD1 (5 bases). CDR1 and CDR2 from the germline V gene are MGHRA and YSYEKL. V was pared by 1 base and J by 4 bases, with 13 bases between. CDR3 size: 15 residues. CDR3 region: CASSQGIQGRETQYF. In DNA form, the CDR3 reads TGCGCCAGCAGCCAAGGAATCCAGGGAAGAGAGACCCAGTACTTC.

The chain couples TRBV5-8 to TRBJ1-5; D uncertain. Germline V gives CDR1 SGHTS, CDR2 YDEGEE. Trimming took off 0 bases at V and 10 bases at J, with 11 bases between the two ends. The CDR3 contains 13 residues. CDR3 DNA sequence: TGTGCCAGCAGCTTGGATTTTCGGGGTCCCCAGCATTTT. It encodes CASSLDFRGPQHF. The variable domain in full, completed from reference TRBV5-8 and TRBJ1-5, reads EAGVTQSPTHLIKTRGQQATLRCSPISGHTSVYWYQQALGLGLQFLLWYDEGEERNRGNFPPRFSGRQFPNYSSELNVNALELEDSALYLCASSLDFRGPQHFGDGTRLSIL.

The gene calls are TRBV19 and TRBJ1-2; perhaps TRBD1 as D (5 bases). The CDR3 is 15 amino acids. CDR1 and CDR2 (germline): LNHDA, SQIVND (reference sequence). Trimming removed 7 bases from V and 5 bases from J, with 20 bases in between. The CDR3 loop reads CASTVPGGETYGYTF. CDR3 in DNA: TGTGCCAGTACGGTTCCCGGGGGGGAAACGTATGGCTACACCTTC.

The table lists this clone with many counts. This chain links TRBV4-1 with TRBJ1-1; 8 bases align to TRBD1. The J segment lost 7 bases and the V segment lost 3 bases, leaving 16 bases of the junction unmatched. The CDR3 totals 17 residues. The germline V gene encodes CDR1 MGHRA and CDR2 YSYEKL. CDR3 protein: CASSQETGQGRLIEAFF. The CDR3 DNA is TGCGCCAGCAGCCAGGAAACCGGACAGGGAAGACTGATTGAAGCTTTCTTT.

V is TRBV4-3 and J is TRBJ1-1; D is possibly TRBD1 (5 bases). Germline V gene data show CDR1 as LGHNA and CDR2 as YSLEER. The CDR3 has 15 residues. Trimming shortened V by 1 base and J by 1 base, and 10 bases separated the two germline ends. The DNA for the CDR3 is TGCGCCAGCAGCCAAGGGGGGGATACGAACACTGAAGCTTTCTTT. Its protein is CASSQGGDTNTEAFF.

The rearrangement links TRBV7-2 to TRBJ1-5; 7 positions agree with TRBD1. The germline gives CDR1 SGHTA, CDR2 FQGNSA. Unmatched junction bases numbered 7, after V lost 5 bases and J lost 3 bases. This CDR3 is 15 amino acids long. The CDR3, as DNA: TGTGCCAGCAGCGCACAGGGGTCGATCAATCAGCCCCAGCATTTT. Translation gives CASSAQGSINQPQHF.

J is TRBJ1-1 and V is TRBV19; perhaps TRBD1 as D (5 bases). Germline-derived CDR1 and CDR2 are LNHDA and SQIVND (reference sequence). The CDR3 runs 17 residues. CDR3 DNA: TGTCCCCTACGAAACCCGGGGGGGGGACTCGGGAACACTGAAGCTTTCTTT. Translating gives CPLRNPGGGLGNTEAFF.

In its sample, this clone was seen once. The rearrangement joins TRBV19 to TRBJ2-1, with a tentative D call TRBD2 (7 bases). The CDR3 is made up of 16 amino acids. Germline V gene data show CDR1 as LNHDA and CDR2 as SQIVND (reference sequence). The ends were cut back, 0 bases at V and 4 bases at J, with 13 bases in the middle. The CDR3 loop is CASSIDVAGAYNEQFF. CDR3 DNA sequence: TGTGCCAGTAGTATAGACGTCGCGGGGGCTTACAATGAGCAGTTCTTC.

This chain joins TRBV19 and TRBJ1-5; 7 bases agree with TRBD1. Looked up from germline, CDR1 is LNHDA and CDR2 is SQIVND (reference sequence). The CDR3 is 18 amino acids. V shed 3 bases, J shed 1 base, and the junction held 12 bases outside the gene matches. The CDR3 is CASSMYLGQRGSNQPQHF. CDR3 in DNA: TGTGCCAGTAGTATGTACCTGGGACAGCGAGGGAGCAATCAGCCCCAGCATTTT.

This chain connects TRBV11-2 to TRBJ1-2, with 12 bases lining up with TRBD1. Germline CDR1 and CDR2: SGHAT and FQNNGV. This CDR3 spans 17 amino acids. Losses at the gene ends were 1 base for V and 2 bases for J; bases not matched to a gene: 5. In DNA form, the CDR3 reads TGTGCCAGCAGCTTAGGCGGGGGGACAGGGGGCAACTATGGCTACACCTTC. Amino acids: CASSLGGGTGGNYGYTF.

The rearrangement uses TRBV6-2 or TRBV6-3 and TRBJ2-1; 13 bases fit TRBD2. The V and J ends lost 5 bases and 6 bases, in that order; junction bases with no gene match: 4. The CDR3 runs to 15 residues. The germline V gene encodes CDR1 MNHEY and CDR2 SVGEGT. The CDR3 reads CASSPGLAGTNEQFF. For the CDR3, the DNA is TGTGCCAGCAGTCCGGGACTAGCGGGGACCAATGAGCAGTTCTTC.

This rearrangement joins TRBV20-1 to TRBJ1-1; D is unresolved. The CDR3 loop spans 10 amino acids. Germline V lookup: CDR1 DFQATT, CDR2 SNEGSKA (reference sequence). V shed 3 bases and J shed 7 bases, with 6 bases lying between them. The DNA of the CDR3 is TGCAGTGCTAGTGCGAGTGAAGCTTTCTTT. This sequence encodes CSASASEAFF.

The gene calls are TRBV7-8 and TRBJ1-5; possibly TRBD1 for D (6 bases). Deletions cut 3 bases from V and 2 bases from J, with 11 bases between. The CDR3 consists of 15 residues. Per germline, CDR1 SGHVS and CDR2 FQNEAQ. Here the CDR3 DNA reads TGTGCCAGCAGCTTTAGGGCAGGGGGCAATCAGCCCCAGCATTTT. It specifies CASSFRAGGNQPQHF.

This clone appeared a single time. The rearrangement uses TRBV6-5 and TRBJ1-2, with D possibly TRBD1 on 5 matching bases. The ends were cut back, 5 bases at V and 8 bases at J, with 18 bases in the middle. Germline CDR1 and CDR2: MNHEY and SVGAGI. The CDR3 is 14 residues long. CDR3 loop: CASSPNGQGEGYTF. The CDR3 nucleotides are TGTGCCAGCAGTCCCAATGGGCAGGGCGAAGGCTACACCTTC.

The chain uses TRBV29-1 and TRBJ2-7; 9 bases are shared with TRBD1. Germline lookup yields CDR1 SQVTM and CDR2 ANQGSEA. Trimming at V came to 1 base and at J to 4 bases, leaving 11 bases not matched to a gene. CDR3 length: 16 residues. Here the CDR3 DNA reads TGCAGCGTTGAAGGTCGACAGGGGGACGGGGCTTACGAGCAGTACTTC. Translated, it gives CSVEGRQGDGAYEQYF.

The V call is TRBV29-1, the J call TRBJ2-5; TRBD1 might be the D (6 bases). This CDR3 contains 14 residues. Germline loops: CDR1 SQVTM, CDR2 ANQGSEA. Trimming removed 7 bases from V and 6 bases from J, with 21 bases in between. CDR3: CSASPTAQGKTQYF. CDR3 sequence (DNA): TGCAGCGCCTCCCCAACGGCCCAGGGGAAGACCCAGTACTTC.

This chain links TRBV27 with TRBJ2-7, with 10 bases matching TRBD1. Per the germline V gene, CDR1 is MNHEY and CDR2 is SMNVEV (reference sequence). V lost 3 bases and J lost 0; bases outside the gene matches: 5. This CDR3 is 16 amino acids long. The CDR3 spells CASSLGTGASSYEQYF. Written as DNA, the CDR3 is TGTGCCAGCAGTTTGGGGACAGGGGCCAGCTCCTACGAGCAGTACTTC.

The chain combines TRBV6-5 with TRBJ1-1, with D unresolved. Germline CDR1 and CDR2: MNHEY and SVGAGI. Trimming removed 5 bases at V and 0 bases at J, with 13 bases between. The CDR3 spans 15 residues. The CDR3, as DNA: TGTGCCAGCAGTAGATACTCGGGATTGAACACTGAAGCTTTCTTT. It translates to CASSRYSGLNTEAFF.

The chain uses TRBV5-4 and TRBJ2-7; D is undetermined. The V gene lost 2 bases and the J gene lost 6 bases, with 12 bases spanning the gap. In germline, CDR1 is SGHNT, CDR2 YYREEE (reference sequence). The CDR3 runs to 13 residues. CDR3 residues: CASSFYVTGEQYF. CDR3 sequence (DNA): TGTGCCAGCAGCTTTTATGTAACGGGCGAGCAGTACTTC.

The rearrangement links TRBV5-1 to TRBJ1-1, with D possibly TRBD1 on 6 matching bases. Trimming stripped 4 bases from V and 3 bases from J, with 13 bases between. Looked up from germline, CDR1 is SGHRS and CDR2 is YFSETQ. CDR3 length: 14 residues. The CDR3 DNA reads as TGCGCCAGCAGCCGAAGGGGGTCAGACACTGAAGCTTTCTTT. Its translation: CASSRRGSDTEAFF.

The chain has TRBV6-6 and TRBJ1-4, with 9 bases matching TRBD1. The germline V gene encodes CDR1 MNHNY and CDR2 SVGAGI (reference sequence). The CDR3 length is 14 residues. Unmatched junction bases numbered 5, after V lost 5 bases and J lost 7 bases. CDR3 sequence: CASSTQGAIEKLFF. CDR3 sequence (DNA): TGTGCCAGCAGTACACAGGGGGCGATTGAAAAACTGTTTTTT.

The chain recombines TRBV30 with TRBJ2-1, with TRBD2 matching 8 bases. The CDR3 contains 14 residues. Germline V gene lookup returns CDR1 GTSNPN and CDR2 SVGIG (reference sequence). Trimming removed 2 bases from V and 8 bases from J; junction bases left unmatched: 8. DNA of the CDR3: TGTGCCTGGAGTTTAACGGGGGGGGGTTATGAGCAGTTCTTC. This codes for CAWSLTGGGYEQFF. Full variable domain (remainder filled in from reference TRBV30 and TRBJ2-1): SQTIHQWPATLVQPVGSPLSLECTVEGTSNPNLYWYRQAAGRGLQLLFYSVGIGQISSEVPQNLSASRPQDRQFILSSKKLLLSDSGFYLCAWSLTGGGYEQFFGPGTRLTVL.

The genes are TRBV28 and TRBJ2-1, with D perhaps TRBD2 (5 bases). The CDR3 totals 15 residues. Germline loops: CDR1 MDHEN, CDR2 SYDVKM. V lost 4 bases to trimming and J lost 7 bases, with 17 bases between them. In DNA form, the CDR3 reads TGTGCCAGCAGTTCCCCGGGTCAACGAGGGAATGAGCAGTTCTTC. As protein: CASSSPGQRGNEQFF.

This clone showed up many times. The chain is built from TRBV9 and TRBJ2-2; 10 nucleotides match TRBD1. V dropped 3 bases and J dropped 5; count of bases not matched to a gene: 4. The V gene's germline CDR1 is SGDLS and CDR2 YYNGEE. The CDR3 is 15 amino acids. In DNA, the CDR3 is TGTGCCAGCAGCGGCCGACAGGGGGCAACCGGGGAGCTGTTTTTT. As protein: CASSGRQGATGELFF.

The rearrangement joins TRBV6-5 to TRBJ2-7; D may be TRBD1 (5 bases). The CDR3 runs 13 residues. Germline CDR1 reads MNHEY; CDR2 reads SVGAGI. Trimming pared 6 bases from V and 2 bases from J, leaving 11 bases between. CDR3: CASSRDRPYEQYF. CDR3 nucleotide sequence: TGTGCCAGCAGCCGTGACAGACCCTACGAGCAGTACTTC.

The chain joins TRBV9 to TRBJ1-4; 7 bases fit TRBD1. Per the germline V gene, CDR1 is SGDLS and CDR2 is YYNGEE. CDR3 length equals 15 residues. The V gene end was trimmed by 3 bases and the J gene end by 5 bases; junction bases not matched to a gene: 7. The CDR3 nucleotides read TGTGCCAGCAGCGCGCAGACAGGGACGAATGAAAAACTGTTTTTT. This gives the protein CASSAQTGTNEKLFF. The complete variable domain, with remaining parts taken from reference TRBV9 and TRBJ1-4, reads DSGVTQTPKHLITATGQRVTLRCSPRSGDLSVYWYQQSLDQGLQFLIQYYNGEERAKGNILERFSAQQFPDLHSELNLSSLELGDSALYFCASSAQTGTNEKLFFGSGTQLSVL.

The gene calls are TRBV6-4 and TRBJ1-5, with D perhaps TRBD1 (5 bases). Germline CDR1 is MRHNA and CDR2 is SNTAGT. V was trimmed by 1 base and J by 1 base, leaving 8 bases between them. CDR3 length: 15 amino acids. CDR3 coding DNA: TGTGCCAGCAGTGACTTCAGGGTAAGCAATCAGCCCCAGCATTTT. This translates into CASSDFRVSNQPQHF.